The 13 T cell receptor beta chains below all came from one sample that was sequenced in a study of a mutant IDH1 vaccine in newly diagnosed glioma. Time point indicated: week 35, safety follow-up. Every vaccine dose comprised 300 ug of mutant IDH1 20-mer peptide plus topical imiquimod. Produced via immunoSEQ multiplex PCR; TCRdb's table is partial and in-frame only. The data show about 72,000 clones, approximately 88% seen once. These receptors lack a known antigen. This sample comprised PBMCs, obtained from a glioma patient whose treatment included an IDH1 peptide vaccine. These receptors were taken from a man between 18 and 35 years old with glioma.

The CDR3 DNA reads TGTGCCAGCAGCCGGACTAGCGGGGGGGCATTGGATACGCAGTATTTT. It yields the protein CASSRTSGGALDTQYF. V gene TRBV2 combines with J gene TRBJ2-3, with 15 bases aligning to TRBD2. CDR1 and CDR2 (germline): SNHLY, FYNNEI. The length of the CDR3 is 16 residues. Unmatched junction bases numbered 7, after V lost 6 bases and J lost 6 bases.

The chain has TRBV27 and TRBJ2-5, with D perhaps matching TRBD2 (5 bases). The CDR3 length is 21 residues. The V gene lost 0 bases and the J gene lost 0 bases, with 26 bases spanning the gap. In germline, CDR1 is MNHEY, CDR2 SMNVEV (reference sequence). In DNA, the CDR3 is TGTGCCAGCAGTTTATCGATGCCCGGACCAGAGGGAGAGCTCTACCAAGAGACCCAGTACTTC. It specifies CASSLSMPGPEGELYQETQYF.

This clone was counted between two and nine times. CDR3 nucleotides: TGTGCCAGTTTAGACCAAATGAACACTGAAGCTTTCTTT. Translating it yields CASLDQMNTEAFF. The chain is built from TRBV27 and TRBJ1-1; D gene uncertain. Per the germline V gene, CDR1 is MNHEY and CDR2 is SMNVEV (reference sequence). This CDR3 spans 13 amino acids. Trimming stripped 9 bases from V and 0 bases from J, with 11 bases between.

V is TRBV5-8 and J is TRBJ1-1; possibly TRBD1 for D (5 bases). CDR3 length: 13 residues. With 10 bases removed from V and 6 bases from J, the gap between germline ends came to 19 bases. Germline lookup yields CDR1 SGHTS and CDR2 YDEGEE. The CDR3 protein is CASQVVRGAEAFF. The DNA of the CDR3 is TGTGCCTCGCAAGTAGTTCGGGGGGCTGAAGCTTTCTTT.

The CDR3 sequence is CASRHILIYEQYF. Written as DNA, the CDR3 is TGTGCCAGCCGACACATATTGATCTACGAGCAGTACTTC. The chain links TRBV6-1 to TRBJ2-7; no definite D call. Trimming left V 8 bases short and J 3 bases short, with 14 bases between. Germline CDR1 and CDR2: MNHNS and SASEGT. CDR3 length: 13 residues.

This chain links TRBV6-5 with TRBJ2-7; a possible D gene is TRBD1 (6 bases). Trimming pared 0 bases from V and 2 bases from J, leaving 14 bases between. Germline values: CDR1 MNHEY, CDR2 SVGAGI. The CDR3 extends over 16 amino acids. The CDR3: CASSYSGTNRPYEQYF. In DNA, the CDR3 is TGTGCCAGCAGTTACTCAGGGACAAATCGTCCCTACGAGCAGTACTTC.

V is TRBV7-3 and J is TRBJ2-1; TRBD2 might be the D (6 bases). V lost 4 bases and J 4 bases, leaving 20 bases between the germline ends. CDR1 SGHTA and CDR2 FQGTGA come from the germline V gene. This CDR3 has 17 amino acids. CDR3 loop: CASSSTGGSARYNEQFF. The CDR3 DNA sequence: TGTGCCAGCAGCTCAACCGGGGGTAGCGCGAGATACAATGAGCAGTTCTTC.

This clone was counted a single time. CDR3: CASSQDRAANEQFF. In DNA form, the CDR3 reads TGCGCCAGCAGCCAAGATCGGGCAGCTAATGAGCAGTTCTTC. The V and J genes are TRBV4-3 and TRBJ2-1; D unclear. This CDR3 has 14 residues. V was clipped by 0 bases and J by 7 bases, with 10 bases between them. CDR1 and CDR2 (germline): LGHNA, YSLEER.

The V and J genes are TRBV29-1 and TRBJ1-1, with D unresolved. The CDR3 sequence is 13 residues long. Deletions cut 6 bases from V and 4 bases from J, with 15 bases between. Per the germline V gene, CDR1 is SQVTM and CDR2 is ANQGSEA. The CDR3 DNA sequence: TGCAGCGTGGAATCCCAGTGGGGCACTGAAGCTTTCTTT. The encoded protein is CSVESQWGTEAFF.

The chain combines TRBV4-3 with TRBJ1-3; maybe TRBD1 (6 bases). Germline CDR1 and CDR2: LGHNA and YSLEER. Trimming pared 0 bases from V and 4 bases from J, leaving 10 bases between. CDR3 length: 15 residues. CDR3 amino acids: CASSQDRGTGNTIYF. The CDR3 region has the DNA TGCGCCAGCAGCCAAGACAGGGGAACGGGAAACACCATATATTTT.

The CDR3 DNA sequence: TGTGCCAGCAGCTTCGGCACTGAAGCTTTCTTT. Amino acid sequence: CASSFGTEAFF. This sequence joins TRBV7-9 and TRBJ1-1; D ambiguous. Per germline, CDR1 SEHNR and CDR2 FQNEAQ (reference sequence). CDR3 size: 11 residues. With 3 bases removed from V and 4 bases from J, the gap between germline ends came to 3 bases.

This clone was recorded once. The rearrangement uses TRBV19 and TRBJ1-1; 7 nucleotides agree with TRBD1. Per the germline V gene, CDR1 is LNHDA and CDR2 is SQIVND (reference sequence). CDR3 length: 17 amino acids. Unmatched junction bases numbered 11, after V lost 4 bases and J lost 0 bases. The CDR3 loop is CASSNWDSGIMNTEAFF. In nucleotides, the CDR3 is TGTGCCAGTAGTAACTGGGACAGTGGAATCATGAACACTGAAGCTTTCTTT.

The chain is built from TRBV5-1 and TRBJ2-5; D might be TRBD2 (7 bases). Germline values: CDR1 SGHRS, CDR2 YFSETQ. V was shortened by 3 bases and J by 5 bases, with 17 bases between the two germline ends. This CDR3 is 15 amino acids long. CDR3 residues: CASSYTSRGGETQYF. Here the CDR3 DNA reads TGCGCCAGCAGCTACACCTCCAGGGGAGGGGAGACCCAGTACTTC. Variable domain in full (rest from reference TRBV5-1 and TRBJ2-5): KAGVTQTPRYLIKTRGQQVTLSCSPISGHRSVSWYQQTPGQGLQFLFEYFSETQRNKGNFPGRFSGRQFSNSRSEMNVSTLELGDSALYLCASSYTSRGGETQYFGPGTRLLVL.